These 32 T cell receptor beta chains were sequenced from one sample in a study of shared clonotypes between healthy human individuals. Assay: immunoSEQ multiplex PCR; the TCRdb copy retains only in-frame clones and omits some. The top ten clones hold roughly 0.14% of a sample with 2.5 million or so clones, 85% to 95% of them seen once. The sequencing sample was made of naive CD4+ T cells sorted from blood. Indicated subset: CD45RA+ positively selected. The receptors stem from a young man in good health.

The chain carries TRBV5-1 and TRBJ2-5; no clear D. In germline, CDR1 is SGHRS, CDR2 YFSETQ. The CDR3 is 14 amino acids. V was clipped by 1 base and J by 2 bases, with 9 bases between them. The CDR3 sequence: CASSLKGQQETQYF. CDR3 bases: TGCGCCAGCAGCTTGAAAGGGCAACAAGAGACCCAGTACTTC. Supplemented by reference TRBV5-1 and TRBJ2-5, the full variable domain reads KAGVTQTPRYLIKTRGQQVTLSCSPISGHRSVSWYQQTPGQGLQFLFEYFSETQRNKGNFPGRFSGRQFSNSRSEMNVSTLELGDSALYLCASSLKGQQETQYFGPGTRLLVL.

The V and J genes are TRBV4-2 and TRBJ2-3, with D maybe TRBD2 (7 bases). Per germline, CDR1 LGHNA and CDR2 YNFKEQ. This CDR3 is 16 amino acids long. Trimming pared 3 bases from V and 3 bases from J, leaving 16 bases between. CDR3 nucleotides: TGTGCCAGCAGCCAGGGGGGGGCCCTAGTAACAGATACGCAGTATTTT. The encoded protein is CASSQGGALVTDTQYF.

The chain combines TRBV18 with TRBJ1-3, with no clear D. The V end lost 2 bases, the J end lost 8 bases, and 7 bases lay between the germline ends. The CDR3 is made up of 12 amino acids. CDR1 KGHSH and CDR2 LQKENI come from the germline V gene. In DNA, the CDR3 is TGTGCCAGCTCACCAAAGGGAGACACCATATATTTT. It encodes CASSPKGDTIYF.

The chain employs TRBV28 and TRBJ1-5; 9 positions match TRBD1. The CDR3 spans 15 residues. Germline CDR1 and CDR2: MDHEN and SYDVKM. The V segment lost 7 bases and the J segment 7 bases; nucleotides outside the gene matches: 11. CDR3 sequence: CASNRRGQGGQPQHF. In DNA form, the CDR3 reads TGTGCCAGCAACCGAAGGGGACAGGGAGGACAGCCCCAGCATTTT.

The chain employs TRBV5-1 and TRBJ2-3; 11 nucleotides agree with TRBD2. After removal of 0 bases from V and 2 bases from J, the junction contained 5 bases not matched to a gene. Germline CDR1 reads SGHRS; CDR2 reads YFSETQ. This CDR3 region has 17 residues. The CDR3 is CASSLVGLAAPTDTQYF. The CDR3 DNA is TGCGCCAGCAGCTTGGTGGGACTAGCGGCGCCCACAGATACGCAGTATTTT.

This clone appeared once. This chain uses TRBV14 with TRBJ2-7, with 7 bases matching TRBD1. Germline CDR1 reads SGHDN; CDR2 reads FVKESK. Germline trimming cut 6 bases from V and 6 bases from J; bases unmatched to any gene: 11. The CDR3 has 14 amino acids. CDR3 sequence reads: CASRPIQPGGEQYF. The CDR3 DNA follows: TGTGCCAGCAGACCCATACAACCAGGGGGCGAGCAGTACTTC. Full variable domain (missing parts from reference TRBV14 and TRBJ2-7): EAGVTQFPSHSVIEKGQTVTLRCDPISGHDNLYWYRRVMGKEIKFLLHFVKESKQDESGMPNNRFLAERTGGTYSTLKVQPAELEDSGVYFCASRPIQPGGEQYFGPGTRLTVT.

This clone was counted once. This sequence joins TRBV9 and TRBJ2-3; D uncertain. Germline-derived CDR1 and CDR2 are SGDLS and YYNGEE. CDR3 length: 14 amino acids. Trimming left V 3 bases short and J 0 bases short, with 8 bases between. The chain's CDR3 is CASSDGRSTDTQYF. As DNA, the CDR3 is TGTGCCAGCAGCGATGGCAGGAGCACAGATACGCAGTATTTT. Combining the CDR3 with reference TRBV9 and TRBJ2-3 gives the whole variable domain DSGVTQTPKHLITATGQRVTLRCSPRSGDLSVYWYQQSLDQGLQFLIQYYNGEERAKGNILERFSAQQFPDLHSELNLSSLELGDSALYFCASSDGRSTDTQYFGPGTRLTVL.

This clone was recorded a few times. The CDR3 end shows no conserved phenylalanine or tryptophan, and so a read error is likely. It is unclear where the CDR3 begins or ends on the DNA, so no DNA is shown, and the CDR3 is as TCRdb lists it. J is TRBJ2-7 and V is TRBV2. The CDR3 is 9 amino acids in total, end residues counted. Germline V gene data show CDR1 as SNHLY and CDR2 as FYNNEI. The CDR3 protein is CASSPIWSI.

This clone was seen a single time. The rearrangement uses TRBV19 and TRBJ2-3; weak D call: TRBD1 (5 bases). CDR3 length: 16 residues. CDR1 and CDR2 from the germline V gene are LNHDA and SQIVND (reference sequence). V was shortened by 6 bases and J by 2 bases, with 18 bases between the two germline ends. The CDR3 DNA follows: TGTGCCAGTAGGAACATGGACACCTCCCTCACAGATACGCAGTATTTT. Translation gives CASRNMDTSLTDTQYF.

In its sample, this clone was seen once. V is TRBV7-2 and J is TRBJ2-5; D is possibly TRBD2 (6 bases). V was pared by 5 bases and J by 1 base, with 14 bases between. The CDR3 runs to 15 residues. CDR1 and CDR2 from the germline V gene are SGHTA and FQGNSA. CDR3 in DNA: TGTGCCAGCAGCGCCGGGAGTAGCCTCCAAGAGACCCAGTACTTC. Its translation is CASSAGSSLQETQYF. The full variable domain, rest sourced from reference TRBV7-2 and TRBJ2-5, is GAGVSQSPSNKVTEKGKDVELRCDPISGHTALYWYRQSLGQGLEFLIYFQGNSAPDKSGLPSDRFSAERTGGSVSTLTIQRTQQEDSAVYLCASSAGSSLQETQYFGPGTRLLVL.

V usage is TRBV4-1 and J usage is TRBJ2-1, with 13 bases identical to TRBD2. Germline V lookup: CDR1 MGHRA, CDR2 YSYEKL. Trimming removed 1 base from V and 9 bases from J; junction bases left unmatched: 6. The CDR3 has 16 residues. The CDR3 sequence: CASSQVGLAGVSEQFF. The CDR3, as DNA: TGCGCCAGCAGCCAAGTCGGACTAGCGGGAGTGAGTGAGCAGTTCTTC.

This chain joins TRBV4-2 and TRBJ2-7, with 9 bases fitting TRBD2. This CDR3 spans 15 amino acids. Per the germline V gene, CDR1 is LGHNA and CDR2 is YNFKEQ. J lost 2 bases, V lost 6 bases, and 8 bases had no gene match. The CDR3 DNA reads TGTGCCAGCAGACCTAGCGGGGCCGCAACCTACGAGCAGTACTTC. This sequence encodes CASRPSGAATYEQYF.

The chain carries TRBV19 and TRBJ1-5; no firm D call. The CDR3 has 17 residues. The germline gives CDR1 LNHDA, CDR2 SQIVND (reference sequence). Trimming took off 2 bases at V and 0 bases at J, with 14 bases between the two ends. The CDR3 reads CASSIYPESFSNQPQHF. The CDR3 DNA reads as TGTGCCAGTAGTATATACCCAGAATCTTTTAGCAATCAGCCCCAGCATTTT.

The chain recombines TRBV29-1 with TRBJ1-1, with 9 bases aligning to TRBD1. With 7 bases clipped from V and 1 base from J, the junction kept 16 bases outside the gene matches. Germline lookup yields CDR1 SQVTM and CDR2 ANQGSEA. The CDR3 sequence is 17 residues long. In DNA form, the CDR3 reads TGCAGCGCCAGCCCCGCGGGACAGGGCCCCCGGAACACTGAAGCTTTCTTT. Amino acid sequence: CSASPAGQGPRNTEAFF.

This clone was recorded a few times. This chain uses TRBV6-1 with TRBJ1-1; D remains unclear. V lost 5 bases to trimming and J lost 2 bases, with 12 bases between them. The germline V gene encodes CDR1 MNHNS and CDR2 SASEGT. This CDR3 spans 14 amino acids. The CDR3 DNA is TGTGCCAGCAGTCGAAATGGATTAAACACTGAAGCTTTCTTT. Residues: CASSRNGLNTEAFF.

The V gene is TRBV5-6, the J gene TRBJ1-4; D gene unclear. The CDR3 extends over 15 amino acids. V was shortened by 4 bases and J by 6 bases, with 16 bases between the two germline ends. The V gene's germline CDR1 is SGHDT and CDR2 YYEEEE. The CDR3 DNA sequence: TGTGCCAGCAGCGCTCTAACATCGGGGTATGAAAAACTGTTTTTT. Translating gives CASSALTSGYEKLFF.

The table lists this clone with a count of one. DNA of the CDR3: TGTGCCAGCAGGGGCCAAGTCACTTTACGGGGCTACACCTTC. This encodes CASRGQVTLRGYTF. The chain recombines TRBV2 with TRBJ1-2; D gene ambiguous. Germline CDR1 reads SNHLY; CDR2 reads FYNNEI. The CDR3 is 14 residues long. Trimming pared 6 bases from V and 8 bases from J, leaving 19 bases between.

V gene TRBV7-9 combines with J gene TRBJ2-7, with no clear D. The V end lost 4 bases, the J end lost 0 bases, and 10 bases lay between the germline ends. The CDR3 is 14 residues long. Germline V gene sequence: CDR1 SEHNR, CDR2 FQNEAQ (reference sequence). CDR3 loop: CASSYSLDSYEQYF. In nucleotides, the CDR3 is TGTGCCAGCAGCTATTCATTGGACTCCTACGAGCAGTACTTC.

V gene TRBV30 combines with J gene TRBJ1-4; 11 bases map to TRBD1. Looked up from germline, CDR1 is GTSNPN and CDR2 is SVGIG (reference sequence). The length of the CDR3 is 15 residues. J lost 5 bases, V lost 3 bases, and 5 bases had no gene match. CDR3 loop: CAWREGTGGNEKLFF. The CDR3 DNA reads as TGTGCCTGGAGGGAGGGGACAGGGGGGAATGAAAAACTGTTTTTT.

V is TRBV10-3 and J is TRBJ2-3; 7 nucleotides match TRBD2. V lost 6 bases, J lost 3 bases, and 12 bases stayed unmatched. Germline CDR1 ENHRY, CDR2 SYGVKD. The CDR3 extends over 16 amino acids. Here the CDR3 reads CAIRRSPGLPTDTQYF. In DNA form, the CDR3 reads TGTGCCATCAGGAGGAGCCCGGGACTACCTACAGATACGCAGTATTTT.

V and J are TRBV4-1 and TRBJ2-1; 12 bases are a match to TRBD2. The CDR3 totals 17 residues. Germline assignment: CDR1 MGHRA and CDR2 YSYEKL. J lost 4 bases, V lost 3 bases, and 7 bases had no gene match. Here the CDR3 reads CASSQPGLAGIYNEQFF. CDR3 DNA sequence: TGCGCCAGCAGCCAGCCCGGACTAGCGGGAATTTACAATGAGCAGTTCTTC.

This chain joins TRBV11-2 and TRBJ1-4, with 9 bases fitting TRBD1. Unmatched junction bases numbered 1, after V lost 4 bases and J lost 4 bases. Per germline, CDR1 SGHAT and CDR2 FQNNGV. This CDR3 contains 14 residues. CDR3 region: CASSWDRDNEKLFF. The CDR3 nucleotides are TGTGCCAGCAGCTGGGACAGGGATAATGAAAAACTGTTTTTT.

The genes are TRBV10-1 and TRBJ2-1; D is perhaps TRBD2 (6 bases). The CDR3 has 17 residues. V gave up 7 bases and J gave up 3 bases, with 22 bases separating them. Germline assignment: CDR1 WNHNN and CDR2 SYGVQD (reference sequence). The CDR3, as DNA: TGCGCCAGCACCGACCCAGAACTAGCAATAGACTACAATGAGCAGTTCTTC. Translated, it gives CASTDPELAIDYNEQFF.

V and J are TRBV5-1 and TRBJ2-7; no definite D call. V was trimmed by 0 bases and J by 2 bases, leaving 12 bases between them. This CDR3 is 15 amino acids long. In germline, CDR1 is SGHRS, CDR2 YFSETQ. This CDR3 reads CASSLGLDFTYEQYF. CDR3 nucleotide sequence: TGCGCCAGCAGCTTGGGGCTAGACTTCACCTACGAGCAGTACTTC.

The V and J genes are TRBV5-6 and TRBJ1-1, with a possible D match to TRBD1 (6 bases). The CDR3 covers 12 residues. Per the germline V gene, CDR1 is SGHDT and CDR2 is YYEEEE. Trimming pared 9 bases from V and 4 bases from J, leaving 13 bases between. The CDR3 protein is CATHRESTEAFF. The CDR3 coding sequence is TGTGCCACCCACAGGGAAAGCACTGAAGCTTTCTTT.

The chain couples TRBV18 to TRBJ1-1; D remains unclear. V lost 6 bases, J lost 4 bases, and 21 bases lay in between. CDR1 is KGHSH and CDR2 is LQKENI in the germline V gene. There are 16 residues in the CDR3. CDR3 DNA: TGTGCCAGCTCCCAATCCTCCCAGAGGATATCCACTGAAGCTTTCTTT. This sequence encodes CASSQSSQRISTEAFF.

The gene calls are TRBV15 and TRBJ2-1; D uncertain. V was pared by 1 base and J by 4 bases, with 5 bases between. CDR3 length equals 13 residues. Germline values: CDR1 LNHNV, CDR2 YYDKDF (reference sequence). The CDR3 loop is CATSRATYNEQFF. The CDR3 nucleotides read TGTGCCACCAGCAGAGCAACATACAATGAGCAGTTCTTC.

The J gene is TRBJ2-1, the V gene TRBV7-3; 8 bases are shared with TRBD2. Germline CDR1 is SGHTA and CDR2 is FQGTGA. V shed 4 bases, J shed 4 bases, and the junction held 9 bases outside the gene matches. This CDR3 is built from 16 residues. In DNA form, the CDR3 reads TGTGCCAGCAGCTCTCCAGGCGGGGGGCGGTACAATGAGCAGTTCTTC. Amino acids: CASSSPGGGRYNEQFF.

The chain joins TRBV6-5 to TRBJ1-3; TRBD1 aligns across 10 bases. The germline V gene encodes CDR1 MNHEY and CDR2 SVGAGI. The CDR3 is 15 amino acids. Trimming took 6 bases from V and 3 from J; bases not matched to a gene: 5. The CDR3 loop is CASSGGTGDGNTIYF. The CDR3 nucleotides read TGTGCCAGCAGCGGTGGGACAGGGGATGGAAACACCATATATTTT.

The chain employs TRBV7-2 and TRBJ2-3; TRBD2 matches 10 bases. The CDR3 loop spans 17 amino acids. Germline V gene data show CDR1 as SGHTA and CDR2 as FQGNSA. V lost 3 bases, J lost 0 bases, and 6 bases stayed unmatched. In nucleotides, the CDR3 is TGTGCCAGCAGCTTCTACCTTAGCGGGAGGAGCACAGATACGCAGTATTTT. It specifies CASSFYLSGRSTDTQYF.

This clone was observed a single time. V gene TRBV4-3 combines with J gene TRBJ1-2; TRBD1 agrees at 7 bases. V lost 1 base, J lost 6 bases, and 8 bases stayed unmatched. The germline V gene encodes CDR1 LGHNA and CDR2 YSLEER. The CDR3 is 15 residues long. The CDR3 DNA reads TGCGCCAGCAGCCAAGTGGCAGGGGGTGCCCATGGCTACACCTTC. Protein product: CASSQVAGGAHGYTF.

Remarks on this clone: The same CDR3 can be traced to other DNA sequences in this sample. This chain joins TRBV19 and TRBJ2-3; D uncertain. The CDR3 covers 13 residues. Germline V gene data show CDR1 as LNHDA and CDR2 as SQIVND (reference sequence). Trimming cost V 3 bases and J 2 bases, with 6 bases left between them. This CDR3 reads CASSIGATDTQYF. The CDR3 bases are TGTGCCAGTAGTATCGGCGCCACAGATACGCAGTATTTT.